This T cell receptor beta chain was captured in a study of beta chain features in type 1 diabetes. About the study: There was similarity between patients and healthy donors in age, gender and cell yields.

Study results and limitations: It was among patients, rather than healthy donors, that naive, central memory and Treg TCRB repertoires appeared more similar. In cDNA sequencing, cells with high TCR expression could be over-represented. Type 1 diabetes patients had TCRB CDR3s that were shorter (moderately but significantly so) in all four CD4+ subsets.

Germline values: CDR1 SQVTM, CDR2 ANQGSEA. Deletions cut 6 bases from V and 3 bases from J, with 12 bases between. The CDR3 has 13 residues. Investigators reverse transcribed all isolated RNA, so they sequenced expressed TCRB transcripts. Method: immunoSEQ multiplex PCR; TCRdb's copy keeps in-frame clones and lacks some. This table holds around 280,000 clones, approximately 16% found once. To note about this clone: Its specificity is unknown.

Input material: naive CD4+ T cells from blood. The chain carries TRBV29-1 and TRBJ2-1; D possibly corresponds to TRBD2 (5 bases). This receptor was taken from a man aged 18 to 30 with type 1 diabetes. The CDR3 loop reads CSVWERLYNEQFF. The CDR3 DNA is TGCAGCGTGTGGGAGCGTCTCTACAATGAGCAGTTCTTC.